This T cell receptor beta chain was documented in a study of shared T cell receptors in the human thymus. Measured with immunoSEQ multiplex PCR; TCRdb has only the in-frame clones, and not every one. The data hold over 350,000 clones, with over 90% observed a single time. This clonotype originated in a human donor. The sequenced sample consisted of thymocytes.

CDR3 sequence: CASSLQLPNYGYTF. As DNA, the CDR3 is TGTGCCAGCAGCTTACAACTGCCCAACTATGGCTACACCTTC. The genes are TRBV11-3 and TRBJ1-2; D not resolved. CDR3 length equals 14 residues. V lost 2 bases and J 2 bases, leaving 9 bases between the germline ends. CDR1 is SGHNT and CDR2 is YENEEA in the germline V gene.